The clone carrying this T cell receptor (beta chain) was seen many times. This sample was taken from a study of T cell clonality in common variable immunodeficiency. Assay: immunoSEQ multiplex PCR; the TCRdb copy retains only in-frame clones and omits some. This sample carries approximately 75,000 clones, none of them present only once. Sequencing was done on a sample of peripheral blood mononuclear cells. The receptor comes from a person aged 18-70 years in good health.

Here the CDR3 reads CASSLQGHDGYTF. CDR3 bases read: TGTGCCAGCAGTTTACAGGGGCACGACGGC. V gene TRBV6-2 or TRBV6-3 combines with J gene TRBJ1-2; TRBD1 matches at 7 bases. The read finishes 3 residues shy of the CDR3 end, and the germline J gene is used to complete it. CDR3 length: 13 residues. The germline gives CDR1 MNHEY, CDR2 SVGEGT.